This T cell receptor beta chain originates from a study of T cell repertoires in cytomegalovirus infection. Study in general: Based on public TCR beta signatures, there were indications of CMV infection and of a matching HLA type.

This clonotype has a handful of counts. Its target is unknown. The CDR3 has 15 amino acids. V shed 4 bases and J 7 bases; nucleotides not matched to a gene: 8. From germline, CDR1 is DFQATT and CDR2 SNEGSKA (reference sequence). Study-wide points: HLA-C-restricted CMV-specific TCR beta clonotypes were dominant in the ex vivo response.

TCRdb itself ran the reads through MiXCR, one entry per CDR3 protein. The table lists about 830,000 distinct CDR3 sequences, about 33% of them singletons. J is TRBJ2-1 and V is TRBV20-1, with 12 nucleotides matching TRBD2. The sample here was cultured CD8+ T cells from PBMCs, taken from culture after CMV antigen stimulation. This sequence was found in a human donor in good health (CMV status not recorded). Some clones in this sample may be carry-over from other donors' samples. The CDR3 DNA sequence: TGCAGTGCTACCTCTCTAGCGGGGGGGTATAATGAGCAGTTCTTC. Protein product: CSATSLAGGYNEQFF.